This T cell receptor beta chain came from a study of control samples from healthy donors and cancer patients. CDR1 is LNHDA and CDR2 is SQIVND in the germline V gene (reference sequence). The trim removed 1 base at V and 2 bases at J, leaving 9 bases unmatched. This CDR3 comprises 18 residues. Data came from immunoSEQ multiplex PCR; TCRdb stores just in-frame clones and leaves some out. This sample has approximately 86,000 clones, with approximately 89% found just once. The sequenced sample consisted of blood. The sequence was collected from a man between 25 and 39 years old in good health. V and J are TRBV19 and TRBJ2-3, with 10 bases that match TRBD2. The CDR3 DNA reads TGTGCCAGTAGTATAGTTCCCAGCGGGGGGGCGTTCACAGATACGCAGTATTTT. This translates into CASSIVPSGGAFTDTQYF.